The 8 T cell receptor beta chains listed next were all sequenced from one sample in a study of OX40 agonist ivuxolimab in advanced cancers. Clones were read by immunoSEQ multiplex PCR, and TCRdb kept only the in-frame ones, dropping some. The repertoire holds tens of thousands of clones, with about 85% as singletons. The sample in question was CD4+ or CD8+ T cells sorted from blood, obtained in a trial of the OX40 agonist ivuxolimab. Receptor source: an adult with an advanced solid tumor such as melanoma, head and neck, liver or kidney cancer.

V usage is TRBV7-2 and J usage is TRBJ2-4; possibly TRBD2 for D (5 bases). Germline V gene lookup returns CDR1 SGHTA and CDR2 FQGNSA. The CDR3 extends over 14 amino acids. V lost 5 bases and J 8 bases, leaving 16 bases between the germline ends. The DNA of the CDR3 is TGTGCCAGCAGCCCAGAGGGCCTCCTGGACATTCAGTACTTC. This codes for CASSPEGLLDIQYF.

The CDR3 protein is CASSPETGQGRSTDTQYF. The CDR3 DNA is TGTGCCAGCTCACCCGAAACCGGACAGGGAAGGAGCACAGATACGCAGTATTTT. The chain carries TRBV18 and TRBJ2-3; TRBD1 agrees at 8 bases. The germline V gene encodes CDR1 KGHSH and CDR2 LQKENI. This CDR3 region has 18 residues. Unmatched junction bases numbered 11, after V lost 3 bases and J lost 0 bases.

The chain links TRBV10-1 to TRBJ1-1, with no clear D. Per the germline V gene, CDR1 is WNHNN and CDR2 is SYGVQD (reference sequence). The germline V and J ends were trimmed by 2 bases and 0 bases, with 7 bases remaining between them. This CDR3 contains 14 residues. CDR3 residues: CASSEASMNTEAFF. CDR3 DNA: TGCGCCAGCAGTGAGGCCAGCATGAACACTGAAGCTTTCTTT.

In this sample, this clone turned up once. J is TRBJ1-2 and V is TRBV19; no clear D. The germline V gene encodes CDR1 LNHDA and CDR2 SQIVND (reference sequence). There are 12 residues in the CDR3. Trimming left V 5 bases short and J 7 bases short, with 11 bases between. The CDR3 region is CASSVQEGGYTF. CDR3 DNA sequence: TGTGCCAGTAGTGTTCAGGAGGGTGGCTACACCTTC. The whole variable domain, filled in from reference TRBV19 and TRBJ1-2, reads DGGITQSPKYLFRKEGQNVTLSCEQNLNHDAMYWYRQDPGQGLRLIYYSQIVNDFQKGDIAEGYSVSREKKESFPLTVTSAQKNPTAFYLCASSVQEGGYTFGSGTRLTVV.

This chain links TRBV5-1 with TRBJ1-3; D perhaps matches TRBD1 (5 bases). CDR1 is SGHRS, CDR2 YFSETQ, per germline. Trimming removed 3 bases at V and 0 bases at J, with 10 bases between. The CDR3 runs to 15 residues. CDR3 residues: CASSSTGTSGNTIYF. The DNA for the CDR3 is TGCGCCAGCAGCTCGACGGGGACCTCTGGAAACACCATATATTTT.

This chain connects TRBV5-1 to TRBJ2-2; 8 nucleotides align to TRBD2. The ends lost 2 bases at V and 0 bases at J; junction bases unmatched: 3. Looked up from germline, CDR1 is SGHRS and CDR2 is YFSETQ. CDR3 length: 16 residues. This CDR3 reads CASSFNGGANTGELFF. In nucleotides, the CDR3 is TGCGCCAGCAGCTTTAACGGGGGGGCGAACACCGGGGAGCTGTTTTTT.

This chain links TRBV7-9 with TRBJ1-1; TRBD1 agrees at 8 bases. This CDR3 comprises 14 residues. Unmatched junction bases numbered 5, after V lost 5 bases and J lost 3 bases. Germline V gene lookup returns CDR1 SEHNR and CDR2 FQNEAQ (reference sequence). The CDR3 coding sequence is TGTGCCAGCAGCATGGACAGGGATGACACTGAAGCTTTCTTT. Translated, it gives CASSMDRDDTEAFF. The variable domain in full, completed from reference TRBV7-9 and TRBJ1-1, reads DTGVSQNPRHKITKRGQNVTFRCDPISEHNRLYWYRQTLGQGPEFLTYFQNEAQLEKSRLLSDRFSAERPKGSFSTLEIQRTEQGDSAMYLCASSMDRDDTEAFFGQGTRLTVV.

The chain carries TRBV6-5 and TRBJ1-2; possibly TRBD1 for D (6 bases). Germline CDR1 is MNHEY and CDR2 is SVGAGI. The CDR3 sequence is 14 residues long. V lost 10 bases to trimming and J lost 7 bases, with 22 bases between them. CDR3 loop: CATLTKTGRGGYTF. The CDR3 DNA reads TGTGCCACTCTAACTAAGACAGGCCGTGGTGGCTACACCTTC.